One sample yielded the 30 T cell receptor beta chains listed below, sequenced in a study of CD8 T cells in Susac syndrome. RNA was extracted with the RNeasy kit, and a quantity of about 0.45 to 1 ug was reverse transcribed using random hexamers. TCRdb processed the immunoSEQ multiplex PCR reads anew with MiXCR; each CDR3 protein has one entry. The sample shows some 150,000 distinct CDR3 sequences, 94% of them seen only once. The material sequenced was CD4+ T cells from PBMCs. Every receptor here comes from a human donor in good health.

The CDR3 reads CASSQTSEVLFYEQYF. Written as DNA, the CDR3 is TGCGCCAGCAGCCAAACCTCGGAGGTACTCTTCTACGAGCAGTACTTC. V gene TRBV4-1 combines with J gene TRBJ2-7; possible D gene TRBD2, 5 bases. V lost 2 bases and J 3 bases, leaving 17 bases between the germline ends. There are 16 residues in the CDR3. CDR1 MGHRA and CDR2 YSYEKL come from the germline V gene.

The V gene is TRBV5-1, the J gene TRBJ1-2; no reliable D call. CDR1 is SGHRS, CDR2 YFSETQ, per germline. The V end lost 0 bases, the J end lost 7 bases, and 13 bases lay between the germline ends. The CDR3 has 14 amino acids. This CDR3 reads CASSLARVNRGYTF. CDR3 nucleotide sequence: TGCGCCAGCAGCTTGGCGAGAGTTAACCGTGGCTACACCTTC.

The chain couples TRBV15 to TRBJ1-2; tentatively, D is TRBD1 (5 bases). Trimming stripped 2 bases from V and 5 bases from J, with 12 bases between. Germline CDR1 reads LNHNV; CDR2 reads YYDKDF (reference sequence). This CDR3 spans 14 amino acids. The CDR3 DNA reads TGTGCCACCAGCAGACAGGGAGGTGTTTATGGCTACACCTTC. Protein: CATSRQGGVYGYTF.

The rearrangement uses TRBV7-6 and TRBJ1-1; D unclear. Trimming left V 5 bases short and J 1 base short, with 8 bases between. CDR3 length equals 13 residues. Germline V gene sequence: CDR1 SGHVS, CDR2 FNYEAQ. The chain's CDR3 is CASSGLTNTEAFF. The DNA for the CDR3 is TGTGCCAGCAGCGGGCTTACGAACACTGAAGCTTTCTTT.

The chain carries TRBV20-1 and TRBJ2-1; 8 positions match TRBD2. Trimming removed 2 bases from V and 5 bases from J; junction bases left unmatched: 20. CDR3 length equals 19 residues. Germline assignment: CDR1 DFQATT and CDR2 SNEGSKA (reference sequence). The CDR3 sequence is CSARTVVGLAGGVHNEQFF. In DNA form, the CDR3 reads TGCAGTGCTAGAACCGTGGTCGGGTTGGCGGGAGGTGTCCACAATGAGCAGTTCTTC.

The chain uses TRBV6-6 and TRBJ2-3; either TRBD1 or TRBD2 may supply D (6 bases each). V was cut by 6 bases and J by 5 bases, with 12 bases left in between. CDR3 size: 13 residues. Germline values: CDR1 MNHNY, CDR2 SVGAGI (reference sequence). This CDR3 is CASSTGAGDTQYF. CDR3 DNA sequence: TGTGCCAGCAGCACGGGGGCTGGAGATACGCAGTATTTT.

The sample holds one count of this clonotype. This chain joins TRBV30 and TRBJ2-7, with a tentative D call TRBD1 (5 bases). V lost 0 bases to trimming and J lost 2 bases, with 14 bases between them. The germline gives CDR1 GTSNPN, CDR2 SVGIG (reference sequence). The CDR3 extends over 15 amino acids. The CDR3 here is CAWSVLIGVAYEQYF. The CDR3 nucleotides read TGTGCCTGGAGTGTTCTTATAGGGGTCGCCTACGAGCAGTACTTC.

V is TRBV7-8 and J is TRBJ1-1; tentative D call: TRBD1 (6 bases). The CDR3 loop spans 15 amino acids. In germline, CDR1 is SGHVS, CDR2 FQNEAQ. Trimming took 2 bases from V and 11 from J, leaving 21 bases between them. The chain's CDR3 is CASSLRRTDLTRAFF. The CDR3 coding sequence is TGTGCCAGCAGCTTACGAAGGACAGACCTGACAAGGGCTTTCTTT.

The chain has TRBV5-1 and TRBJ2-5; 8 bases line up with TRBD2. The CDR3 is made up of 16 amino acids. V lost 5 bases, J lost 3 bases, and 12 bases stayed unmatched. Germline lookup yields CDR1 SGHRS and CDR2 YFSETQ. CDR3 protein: CASSSSGATLKETQYF. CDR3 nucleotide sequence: TGCGCCAGCAGTAGTAGCGGGGCCACCTTAAAAGAGACCCAGTACTTC. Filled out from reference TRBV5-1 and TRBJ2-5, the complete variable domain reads KAGVTQTPRYLIKTRGQQVTLSCSPISGHRSVSWYQQTPGQGLQFLFEYFSETQRNKGNFPGRFSGRQFSNSRSEMNVSTLELGDSALYLCASSSSGATLKETQYFGPGTRLLVL.

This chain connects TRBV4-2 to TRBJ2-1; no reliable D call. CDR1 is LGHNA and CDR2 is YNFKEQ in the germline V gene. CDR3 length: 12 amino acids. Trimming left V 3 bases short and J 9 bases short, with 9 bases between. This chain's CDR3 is CASSQDTFEQFF. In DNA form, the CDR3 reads TGTGCCAGCAGCCAGGATACTTTTGAGCAGTTCTTC.

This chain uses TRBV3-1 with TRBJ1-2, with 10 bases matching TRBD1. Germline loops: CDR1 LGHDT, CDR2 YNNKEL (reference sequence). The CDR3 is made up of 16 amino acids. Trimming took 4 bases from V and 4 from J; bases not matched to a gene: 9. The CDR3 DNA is TGTGCCAGCAGCCCTCCCCGGGACAGGGGCCCCTATGGCTACACCTTC. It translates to CASSPPRDRGPYGYTF.

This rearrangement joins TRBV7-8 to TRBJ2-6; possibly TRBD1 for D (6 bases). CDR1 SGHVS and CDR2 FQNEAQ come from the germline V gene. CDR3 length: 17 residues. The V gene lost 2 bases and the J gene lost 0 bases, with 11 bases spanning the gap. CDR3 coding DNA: TGTGCCAGCAGCTTAAGAGGACAGACCTCTGGGGCCAACGTCCTGACTTTC. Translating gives CASSLRGQTSGANVLTF.

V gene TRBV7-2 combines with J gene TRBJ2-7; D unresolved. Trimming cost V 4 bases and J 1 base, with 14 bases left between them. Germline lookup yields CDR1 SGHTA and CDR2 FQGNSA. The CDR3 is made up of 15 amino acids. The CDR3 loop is CASSSPAVKSYEQYF. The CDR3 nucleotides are TGTGCCAGCAGCTCCCCGGCGGTTAAATCCTACGAGCAGTACTTC. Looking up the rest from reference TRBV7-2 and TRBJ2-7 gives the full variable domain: GAGVSQSPSNKVTEKGKDVELRCDPISGHTALYWYRQSLGQGLEFLIYFQGNSAPDKSGLPSDRFSAERTGGSVSTLTIQRTQQEDSAVYLCASSSPAVKSYEQYFGPGTRLTVT.

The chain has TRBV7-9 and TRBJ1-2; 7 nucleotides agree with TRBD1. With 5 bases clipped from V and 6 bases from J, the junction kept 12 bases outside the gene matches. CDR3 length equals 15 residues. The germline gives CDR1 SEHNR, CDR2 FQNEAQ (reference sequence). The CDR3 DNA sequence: TGTGCCAGCAGCCTCCGGACAGGAGGTTCGGATGGCTACACCTTC. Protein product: CASSLRTGGSDGYTF.

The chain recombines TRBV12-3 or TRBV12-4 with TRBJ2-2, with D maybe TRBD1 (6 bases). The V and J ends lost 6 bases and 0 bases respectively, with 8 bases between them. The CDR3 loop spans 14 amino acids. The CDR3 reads CASRRTANTGELFF. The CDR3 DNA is TGTGCCAGCAGAAGGACAGCGAACACCGGGGAGCTGTTTTTT.

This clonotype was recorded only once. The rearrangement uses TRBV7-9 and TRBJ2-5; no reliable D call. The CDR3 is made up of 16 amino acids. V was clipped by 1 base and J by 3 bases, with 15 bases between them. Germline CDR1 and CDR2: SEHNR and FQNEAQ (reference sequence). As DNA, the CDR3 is TGTGCCAGCAGCTTAGGTTTTTCGGACCGAAAAGAGACCCAGTACTTC. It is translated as CASSLGFSDRKETQYF.

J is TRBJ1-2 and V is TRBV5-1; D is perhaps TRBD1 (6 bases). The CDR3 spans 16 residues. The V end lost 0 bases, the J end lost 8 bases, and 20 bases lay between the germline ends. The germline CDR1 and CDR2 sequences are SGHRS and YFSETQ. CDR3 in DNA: TGCGCCAGCAGCTTGGATCTCGGTGGGGGGGCGCGAGGCTACACCTTC. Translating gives CASSLDLGGGARGYTF.

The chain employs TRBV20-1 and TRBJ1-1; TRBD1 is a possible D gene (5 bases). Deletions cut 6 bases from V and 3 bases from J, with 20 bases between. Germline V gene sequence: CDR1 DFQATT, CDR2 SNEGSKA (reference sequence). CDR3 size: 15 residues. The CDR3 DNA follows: TGCAGTGCCCTAACTCCGGGACTAGGGGACACTGAAGCTTTCTTT. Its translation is CSALTPGLGDTEAFF.

CDR3 DNA: TGTGCCAGCAGACCGACTAGTTTACGCAATGAGCAGTTCTTC. It translates to CASRPTSLRNEQFF. V and J are TRBV11-2 and TRBJ2-1, with a tentative D call TRBD2 (6 bases). V shed 6 bases and J shed 6 bases, with 15 bases lying between them. CDR3 length: 14 residues. CDR1 and CDR2 from the germline V gene are SGHAT and FQNNGV.

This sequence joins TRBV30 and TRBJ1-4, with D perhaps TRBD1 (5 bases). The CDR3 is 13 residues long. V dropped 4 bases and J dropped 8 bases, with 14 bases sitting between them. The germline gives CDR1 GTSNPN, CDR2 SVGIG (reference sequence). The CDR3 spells CAWTNRLTEKLFF. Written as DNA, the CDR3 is TGTGCCTGGACTAACAGGTTGACCGAAAAACTGTTTTTT.

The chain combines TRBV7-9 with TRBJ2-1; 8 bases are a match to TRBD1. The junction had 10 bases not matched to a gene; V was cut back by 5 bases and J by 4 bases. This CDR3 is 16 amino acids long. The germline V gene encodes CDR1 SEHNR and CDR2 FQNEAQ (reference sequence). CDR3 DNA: TGTGCCAGCAGCCAATACGACAGGGGCGATTACAATGAGCAGTTCTTC. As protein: CASSQYDRGDYNEQFF. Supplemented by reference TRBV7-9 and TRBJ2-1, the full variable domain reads DTGVSQNPRHKITKRGQNVTFRCDPISEHNRLYWYRQTLGQGPEFLTYFQNEAQLEKSRLLSDRFSAERPKGSFSTLEIQRTEQGDSAMYLCASSQYDRGDYNEQFFGPGTRLTVL.

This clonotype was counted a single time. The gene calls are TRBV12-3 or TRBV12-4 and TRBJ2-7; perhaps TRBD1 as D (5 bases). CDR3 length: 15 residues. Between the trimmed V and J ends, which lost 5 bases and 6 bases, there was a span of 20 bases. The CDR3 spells CASSPRPPGRAEQYF. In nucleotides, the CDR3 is TGTGCCAGCAGTCCCCGTCCTCCGGGCAGGGCCGAGCAGTACTTC.

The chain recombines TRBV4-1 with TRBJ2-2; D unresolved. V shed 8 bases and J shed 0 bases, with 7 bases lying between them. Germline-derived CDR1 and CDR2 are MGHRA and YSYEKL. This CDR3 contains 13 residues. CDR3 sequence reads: CASETTNTGELFF. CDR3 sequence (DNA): TGCGCCAGCGAGACCACGAACACCGGGGAGCTGTTTTTT.

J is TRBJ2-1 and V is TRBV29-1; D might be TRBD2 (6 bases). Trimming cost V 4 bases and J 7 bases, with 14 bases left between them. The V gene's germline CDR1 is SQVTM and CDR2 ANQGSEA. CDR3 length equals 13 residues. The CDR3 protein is CSVASAIYNEQFF. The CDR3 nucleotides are TGCAGCGTTGCTAGCGCCATATATAATGAGCAGTTCTTC.

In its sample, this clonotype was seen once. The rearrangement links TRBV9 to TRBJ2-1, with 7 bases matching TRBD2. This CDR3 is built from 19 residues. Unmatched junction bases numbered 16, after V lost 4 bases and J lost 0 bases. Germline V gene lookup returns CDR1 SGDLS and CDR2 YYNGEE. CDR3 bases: TGTGCCAGCAGCTTCCGTCTCGGCAGCGGGGCGTTCTCCTACAATGAGCAGTTCTTC. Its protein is CASSFRLGSGAFSYNEQFF.

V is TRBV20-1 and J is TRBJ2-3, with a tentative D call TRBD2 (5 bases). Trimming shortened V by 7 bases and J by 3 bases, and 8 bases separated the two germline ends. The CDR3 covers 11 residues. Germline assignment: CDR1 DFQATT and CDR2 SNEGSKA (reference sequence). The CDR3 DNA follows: TGCAGTGTAGGGAGAACAGATACGCAGTATTTT. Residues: CSVGRTDTQYF.

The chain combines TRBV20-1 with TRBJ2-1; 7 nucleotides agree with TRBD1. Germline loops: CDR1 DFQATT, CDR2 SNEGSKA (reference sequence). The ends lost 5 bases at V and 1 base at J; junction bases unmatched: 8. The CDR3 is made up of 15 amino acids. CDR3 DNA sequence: TGCAGTGCTGTCGGGACAGACTATTCCTACAATGAGCAGTTCTTC. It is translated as CSAVGTDYSYNEQFF.

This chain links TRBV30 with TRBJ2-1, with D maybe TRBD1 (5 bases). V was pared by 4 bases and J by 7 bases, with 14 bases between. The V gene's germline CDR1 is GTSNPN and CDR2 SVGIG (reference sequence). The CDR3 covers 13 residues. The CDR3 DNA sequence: TGTGCCTGGAAAAGACAGCTATGGAATGAGCAGTTCTTC. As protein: CAWKRQLWNEQFF.

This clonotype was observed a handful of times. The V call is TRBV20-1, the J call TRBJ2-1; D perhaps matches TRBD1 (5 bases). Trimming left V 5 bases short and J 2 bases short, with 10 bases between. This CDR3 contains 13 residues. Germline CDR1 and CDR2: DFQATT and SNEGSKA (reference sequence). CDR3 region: CSAPVGAYNEQFF. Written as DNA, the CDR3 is TGCAGTGCTCCAGTAGGGGCCTACAATGAGCAGTTCTTC.

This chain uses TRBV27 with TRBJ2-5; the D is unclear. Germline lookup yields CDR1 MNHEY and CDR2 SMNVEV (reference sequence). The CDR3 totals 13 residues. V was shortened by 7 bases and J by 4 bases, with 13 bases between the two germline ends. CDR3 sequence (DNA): TGTGCCAGCACCCGGTGGGTAGGAGAGACCCAGTACTTC. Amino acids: CASTRWVGETQYF.